This T cell receptor (beta chain) was identified during a study of blood T cell repertoires in COVID-19. Study as a whole: Researchers got acute and convalescent COVID-19 samples from the United States, Italy and Spain. T cells, B-cell-depleted T cells, or PBMCs provided the cDNA or gDNA that served as material.

Original methodology: Amplification with reference gene primers provided the estimates of nucleated cell counts. Assay: immunoSEQ multiplex PCR; the TCRdb copy retains only in-frame clones and omits some. The V and J calls and clone size are taken from that table; D and trimming were inferred from the DNA. This table holds more than 200,000 clones, about 83% found once. In this sample, this clone turned up once. This clonotype originated in a man in his forties or fifties with active or convalescent COVID-19. The sample consisted of peripheral blood.

The CDR3 DNA is TGTGCCAGCAGTTTACCCCCAGGGACAGCTTCCTACGAGCAGTACTTC. It is translated as CASSLPPGTASYEQYF. The chain has TRBV28 and TRBJ2-7; 7 positions agree with TRBD1. The CDR3 has 16 amino acids. CDR1 MDHEN and CDR2 SYDVKM come from the germline V gene. After removal of 2 bases from V and 1 base from J, the junction contained 8 bases not matched to a gene. Full variable domain (remainder filled in from reference TRBV28 and TRBJ2-7): DVKVTQSSRYLVKRTGEKVFLECVQDMDHENMFWYRQDPGLGLRLIYFSYDVKMKEKGDIPEGYSVSREKKERFSLILESASTNQTSMYLCASSLPPGTASYEQYFGPGTRLTVT.